Listed here are 9 T cell receptor beta chains from one sample, sequenced in a study of shared clonotypes between healthy human individuals. The method was immunoSEQ multiplex PCR; TCRdb's version includes in-frame clones alone and lacks a portion of them. The sample shows over 950,000 clones, approximately 77% of them seen only once. Sequencing was done on a sample of memory CD4+ T cells from PBMCs. The subset is: CD45RA-negative fraction. Every receptor here comes from a young man in good health. Some clones in this sample may be carry-over from other donors' samples.

With respect to this clone: This likely stems from a read error, as it lies one base from a far larger clone. Additional DNA sequences in this sample encode the identical CDR3. The V and J genes are TRBV4-2 and TRBJ1-5, with D tentatively TRBD1 (5 bases). CDR1 is LGHNA, CDR2 YNFKEQ, per germline. With 11 bases removed from V and 3 bases from J, the gap between germline ends came to 20 bases. The CDR3 has 15 residues. The CDR3: CAGHIGGGINQPQHF. CDR3 coding DNA: TGTGCCGGCCATATCGGGGGGGGGATCAATCAGCCCCAGCATTTT.

This chain uses TRBV29-1 with TRBJ2-7; the D gene is possibly TRBD2 (5 bases). The germline gives CDR1 SQVTM, CDR2 ANQGSEA. V was shortened by 6 bases and J by 0 bases, with 12 bases between the two germline ends. The CDR3 runs 13 residues. CDR3 DNA: TGCAGCGTCGGAGGCGGAAACTCCTACGAGCAGTACTTC. Its translation is CSVGGGNSYEQYF.

This sequence joins TRBV5-6 and TRBJ1-6; 7 positions match TRBD1. Germline CDR1 SGHDT, CDR2 YYEEEE. The CDR3 totals 17 residues. The ends lost 2 bases at V and 2 bases at J; junction bases unmatched: 7. The CDR3 is CASSFPQGGTYNSPLHF. The DNA for the CDR3 is TGTGCCAGCAGCTTCCCGCAGGGGGGAACCTATAATTCACCCCTCCACTTT.

The chain has TRBV29-1 and TRBJ2-3, with TRBD2 as a possible D gene (5 bases). The germline gives CDR1 SQVTM, CDR2 ANQGSEA. With 8 bases removed from V and 5 bases from J, the gap between germline ends came to 8 bases. This CDR3 has 10 residues. CDR3 loop: CSTGVDTQYF. For the CDR3, the DNA is TGCAGCACCGGGGTAGATACGCAGTATTTT.

The V and J genes are TRBV28 and TRBJ2-3; the D call may be TRBD1 or TRBD2 (5 bases each). Germline V lookup: CDR1 MDHEN, CDR2 SYDVKM. The V gene lost 2 bases and the J gene lost 3 bases, with 12 bases spanning the gap. CDR3 length equals 15 residues. CDR3 sequence reads: CASSLVTAATDTQYF. CDR3 bases: TGTGCCAGCAGTTTAGTGACAGCGGCTACAGATACGCAGTATTTT.

The chain has TRBV19 and TRBJ1-5; D unclear. The CDR3 is 13 residues long. Trimming took 9 bases from V and 0 from J, leaving 9 bases between them. Germline V gives CDR1 LNHDA, CDR2 SQIVND (reference sequence). The DNA for the CDR3 is TGTGCCAGCGGACGGAATAGCAATCAGCCCCAGCATTTT. Translating gives CASGRNSNQPQHF.

Sample share makes this clone medium-sized. Additional DNA sequences in this sample encode the identical CDR3. The gene calls are TRBV29-1 and TRBJ2-1; 7 bases line up with TRBD2. J gave up 5 bases and V 0 bases, and 13 bases lay outside the gene matches. The CDR3 length is 17 residues. CDR1 and CDR2 (germline): SQVTM, ANQGSEA. The chain's CDR3 is CSVEDLKRDLPHNEQFF. CDR3 nucleotide sequence: TGCAGCGTTGAAGATCTAAAGCGGGACCTTCCACACAATGAGCAGTTCTTC.

The chain recombines TRBV29-1 with TRBJ2-3, with D perhaps TRBD2 (5 bases). Between the trimmed V and J ends, which lost 1 base and 5 bases, there was a span of 7 bases. CDR1 is SQVTM, CDR2 ANQGSEA, per germline. The CDR3 has 12 amino acids. The chain's CDR3 is CSVEVRGDTQYF. The CDR3 DNA follows: TGCAGCGTTGAAGTTCGGGGAGATACGCAGTATTTT.

This clone came up once. The genes are TRBV11-2 and TRBJ2-7, with D possibly being TRBD2 (5 bases). Germline values: CDR1 SGHAT, CDR2 FQNNGV. V shed 0 bases and J shed 3 bases, with 12 bases lying between them. The CDR3 has 15 amino acids. The CDR3 bases are TGTGCCAGCAGCTTAGAAGGGAACGGGGTCTACGAGCAGTACTTC. Translating gives CASSLEGNGVYEQYF.